This T cell receptor beta chain was profiled in a study of shared T cell receptors in the human thymus. The germline V gene has CDR1 SGHVS and CDR2 FNYEAQ. With 1 base removed from V and 1 base from J, the gap between germline ends came to 20 bases. This CDR3 region has 18 residues. Repertoires were generated with immunoSEQ multiplex PCR, while TCRdb's copy carries only in-frame clones and drops some. The sample has around 68,000 clones, 90% to 95% seen once. This chain links TRBV7-6 with TRBJ2-7; tentatively, D is TRBD2 (5 bases). This TCR was recovered from a human donor. What was sequenced was thymocytes. The CDR3 loop is CASSLESQLAFGSYEQYF. CDR3 DNA: TGTGCCAGCAGCTTAGAGTCCCAGCTAGCTTTTGGTTCCTACGAGCAGTACTTC.